This T cell receptor beta chain appears in the sequencing data of a study of beta chain features in type 1 diabetes. Study summary: Examination of sorted cells across all samples involved 100 million or so cells.

Germline CDR1 SEHNR, CDR2 FQNEAQ (reference sequence). This CDR3 region has 14 residues. Trimming took off 10 bases at V and 3 bases at J, with 16 bases between the two ends. Naive, central memory, regulatory and stem cell-like memory cells within the CD4+ compartment were sorted using CD45RO/CCR7/CD25/CD127/CD95/CD27. Expressed TCRB transcripts got sequenced, as all isolated RNA was reverse transcribed. The assay was immunoSEQ multiplex PCR, and TCRdb's table has in-frame clones only and misses some. Among hundreds of thousands of clones listed, about 30% were seen once. Study observations and caveats: Moderate but significant shortening of TCRB CDR3s was recorded in all four CD4+ subsets from Type 1 diabetes patients.

Concerning this clone itself: Antigen unknown.

This receptor was identified in a man in his late teens or twenties in good health. The rearrangement joins TRBV7-9 to TRBJ2-1, with a weak D call TRBD1 (5 bases). The sequencing sample was made of naive CD4+ T cells from blood. This CDR3 reads CAIRGATYYNEQFF. As DNA, the CDR3 is TGTGCCATCCGTGGGGCTACCTACTACAATGAGCAGTTCTTC.